Described below is a single T cell receptor beta chain sequence and its context. Its antigen is not known. The same CDR3 arises from other DNA sequences in this sample as well. Trimming stripped 5 bases from V and 3 bases from J, with 14 bases between. The length of the CDR3 is 14 residues. Germline CDR1 and CDR2: SEHNR and FQNEAQ (reference sequence). This specimen belongs to a study of cytomegalovirus exposure and HLA in healthy donors. Amplification used 60 Vbeta primers and 13 Jbeta primers. Sequenced by immunoSEQ multiplex PCR; TCRdb stores in-frame clones only, minus some. Found here are 45,000 to 55,000 clones; the top ten clones hold 11%. Findings of the study overall: Later on, an analysis showed TCR association rates differing by HLA locus, with DRB1 the most and HLA-C the fewest. CMV serostatus was the only immune exposure information that was available.

The receptor was isolated from a woman between 45 and 65 years old in good health and CMV-seropositive. Sequenced: PBMCs. The rearrangement links TRBV7-9 to TRBJ2-7; D perhaps matches TRBD1 (6 bases). The chain's CDR3 is CASSPWTVNYEQYF. The CDR3 region has the DNA TGTGCCAGCAGCCCCTGGACAGTTAACTACGAGCAGTACTTC. Together with reference TRBV7-9 and TRBJ2-7, the CDR3 gives the full variable domain: DTGVSQNPRHKITKRGQNVTFRCDPISEHNRLYWYRQTLGQGPEFLTYFQNEAQLEKSRLLSDRFSAERPKGSFSTLEIQRTEQGDSAMYLCASSPWTVNYEQYFGPGTRLTVT.